A selection of T cell receptor beta chains follows, all from one sample in a study of T cells in Graves' hyperthyroidism and ophthalmopathy. A single record per CDR3 protein comes from TCRdb applying MiXCR to the multiplex PCR reads. The sample yields around 500,000 distinct CDR3 sequences, about 15% seen once. Sequencing used blood. These receptors came from a woman aged 25-40 years with Graves' ophthalmopathy. CDR3s include the opening cysteine and the closing phenylalanine or tryptophan. A D gene is named only where the DNA matches it firmly. Clone size is given for some rows only: seen once, a few or many times, or a class if the clone is expanded.

D gene	clone size	V gene	J gene	CDR3 DNA	CDR3 protein
TRBD2	many	TRBV20-1	TRBJ2-4	TGCAGTGCTTACCCCACGGGAGGCAAAAACATTCAGTACTTC	CSAYPTGGKNIQYF
-	-	TRBV13	TRBJ1-1	TGTGCCAGCAGCTTAGGGGGTCACGGACTGACTGAAGCTTTCTTT	CASSLGGHGLTEAFF
-	many	TRBV4-1	TRBJ1-1	TGCGCCAGCAGCCAAGTTGGCATCGATGAAGCTTTCTTT	CASSQVGIDEAFF
TRBD1	-	TRBV5-6	TRBJ2-4	TGTGCCAGCAGCTTGGGTACAGGGGGTCAAAACATTCAGTACTTC	CASSLGTGGQNIQYF
-	many	TRBV18	TRBJ2-1	TGTGCCAGCCAGAAGGGGCCCACCACCTACAATGAGCAGTTCTTC	CASQKGPTTYNEQFF
-	-	TRBV6-5	TRBJ2-1	TGTGCCAGCAGTTACTCGAAGGTGGGAGGCCGGGTTGAGCAGTTCTTC	CASSYSKVGGRVEQFF
TRBD2	many	TRBV7-2	TRBJ2-3	TGTGCCAGCAGCTTAGGGCTAGCGGGAGCAGATACGCAGTATTTT	CASSLGLAGADTQYF
-	-	TRBV11-2	TRBJ1-5	TGTGCCAGCAGCTTTGTTCCAGGGAACAGCAATCAGCCCCAGCATTTT	CASSFVPGNSNQPQHF
-	many	TRBV7-2	TRBJ2-7	TGTGCCAGCAGCTCTTCGACAACGGGGGAGCAGTACTTC	CASSSSTTGEQYF
TRBD1	-	TRBV4-1	TRBJ1-2	TGCGCCAGCAGCTTGAGGATAGTATCGGACAGGGATTTAGGCTACACCTTC	CASSLRIVSDRDLGYTF
-	-	TRBV27	TRBJ1-3	TGTGCCAGCAGAATCACTTACTCTGGAAACACCATATATTTT	CASRITYSGNTIYF
-	-	TRBV4-3	TRBJ2-3	TGCGCCAGCAGCCAAGATACGGCCAGCGGGCCCAGGGATACGCAGTATTTT	CASSQDTASGPRDTQYF
TRBD2	few	TRBV29-1	TRBJ2-3	TGCAGCGTTGTGAGGGCCGGTACTAGCGGGACGGCCTATACGCAGTATTTT	CSVVRAGTSGTAYTQYF
-	many	TRBV7-9	TRBJ2-7	TGTGCCAGCAGCTTAGTCGGGGGACAGTACGAGCAGTACTTC	CASSLVGGQYEQYF
TRBD2	few	TRBV18	TRBJ2-7	TGTGCCAGCTCACCGAATAGCGGGAGAAAATACGAGCAGTACTTC	CASSPNSGRKYEQYF
-	-	TRBV5-1	TRBJ1-6	TGCGCCAGCAATAGGGAGGGTTCGGAGTCACCCCTCCACTTT	CASNREGSESPLHF
TRBD2	-	TRBV7-3	TRBJ2-7	TGTGCCAGCAGATCTACTAGCGCCAGCTCCTACGAGCAGTACTTC	CASRSTSASSYEQYF
-	-	TRBV12-3/TRBV12-4	TRBJ2-3	TGTGCCAGCAGGACCCAAGGGGCAGATACGCAGTATTTT	CASRTQGADTQYF
-	few	TRBV6-1	TRBJ2-5	TGTGCCAGCAGTAACACCTGGGAGACCCGGTACTTC	CASSNTWETRYF
TRBD1	many	TRBV20-1	TRBJ1-5	TGCAGTGCCACGACAGGGTTAAATCAGCCCCAGCATTTT	CSATTGLNQPQHF
-	many	TRBV4-3	TRBJ2-7	TGCGCCAGCAGCCAAGATCCGGACCAATTTCCCAACTACGAGCAGTACTTC	CASSQDPDQFPNYEQYF
TRBD2	-	TRBV12-3/TRBV12-4	TRBJ2-7	TGTGCCAGCAGTCAGACTAGCGGGAGGCAGTACTTC	CASSQTSGRQYF
-	many	TRBV2	TRBJ2-2	TGTGCCAGCAGTGATTTACTAGAAAGCACCGGGGAGCTGTTTTTT	CASSDLLESTGELFF
-	few	TRBV20-1	TRBJ2-1	TGCAGTGCTAGAGATTTGACCTGGGTTAGGGAGCAGTTCTTC	CSARDLTWVREQFF
-	-	TRBV4-3	TRBJ2-2	TGCGCCAGCAGCCACGGGGACAGCGGGGCACTGTTTTTT	CASSHGDSGALFF
-	many	TRBV30	TRBJ2-7	TGTGCCTGGAGTGGAGGACGGACCAGCGACGAGCAGTACTTC	CAWSGGRTSDEQYF
-	few	TRBV19	TRBJ1-2	TGTGCCACCTCCTTACGACATGGCGGCTACACCTTC	CATSLRHGGYTF
-	-	TRBV12-3/TRBV12-4	TRBJ2-1	TGTGCCAGCAGCTGGGACGGCTACAATGAGCAGTCCTTC	CASSWDGYNEQSF
-	few	TRBV6-8	TRBJ1-5	TGTGCCAGCACCGGGACATATTATAGCAATCAGCCCCAGCATTTT	CASTGTYYSNQPQHF
-	few	TRBV5-1	TRBJ2-5	TGCGCCAGCAGCTTGGCCTCAGGATTGCGGGAGACCCAGTACTTC	CASSLASGLRETQYF
-	-	TRBV20-1	TRBJ1-6	TGCAGTGCTAGCCAGGGGACTTATAATTCACCCCTCCACTTT	CSASQGTYNSPLHF
-	many	TRBV12-3/TRBV12-4	TRBJ1-4	TGTGCCAGCACCCTGGGTTTAGGCGCAACTAATGAAAAACTGTTTTTT	CASTLGLGATNEKLFF
-	few	TRBV9	TRBJ2-1	TGTGCCAGCAGCGTAGACGCATACTCCTACAATGAGCAGTTCTTC	CASSVDAYSYNEQFF
-	few	TRBV20-1	TRBJ2-4	TGCAGTGCTAGAGCGGTGGGTAATACAAACATTCAGTACTTC	CSARAVGNTNIQYF
-	-	TRBV7-8	TRBJ1-3	TGTGCCAGCAGCCGACGGGACTTCTGGGGAAACACCATATATTTT	CASSRRDFWGNTIYF
TRBD1	-	TRBV7-9	TRBJ1-2	TGTGCCAGCAGCTTAGGCTCCGGGACAGGGCACTATGGCTACACCTTC	CASSLGSGTGHYGYTF
-	many	TRBV18	TRBJ1-5	TGTGCCAGCTCACCAGTCGGTTTCAATCAGCCCCAGCATTTT	CASSPVGFNQPQHF
-	-	TRBV7-9	TRBJ2-1	TGTGCCAGCAGCCAGACCGGACCGATCGGCTACAATGAGCAGTTCTTC	CASSQTGPIGYNEQFF
TRBD2	-	TRBV6-1	TRBJ2-3	TGTGCCACAATCCCATTCGGGAGGACAGATACGCAGTATTTT	CATIPFGRTDTQYF
TRBD1	-	TRBV5-1	TRBJ2-1	TGCGCCAGCAGCTTGGCTGGGACAGGGGGCGGCAATGAGCAGTTCTTC	CASSLAGTGGGNEQFF
-	many	TRBV3-1	TRBJ1-4	TGTGCCAGCAGCCCACAGGGCCCTAATGAAAAACTGTTTTTT	CASSPQGPNEKLFF